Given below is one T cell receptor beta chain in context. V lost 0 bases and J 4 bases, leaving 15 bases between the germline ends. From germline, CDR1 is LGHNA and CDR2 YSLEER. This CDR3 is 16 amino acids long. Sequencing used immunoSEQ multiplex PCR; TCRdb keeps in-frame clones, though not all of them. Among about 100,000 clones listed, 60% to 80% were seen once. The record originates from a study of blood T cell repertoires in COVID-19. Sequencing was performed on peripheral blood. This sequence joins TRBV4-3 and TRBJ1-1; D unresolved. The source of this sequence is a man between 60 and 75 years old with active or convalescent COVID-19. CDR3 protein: CASSQDHKVGGTEAFF. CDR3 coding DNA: TGCGCCAGCAGCCAAGATCACAAGGTTGGAGGCACTGAAGCTTTCTTT.